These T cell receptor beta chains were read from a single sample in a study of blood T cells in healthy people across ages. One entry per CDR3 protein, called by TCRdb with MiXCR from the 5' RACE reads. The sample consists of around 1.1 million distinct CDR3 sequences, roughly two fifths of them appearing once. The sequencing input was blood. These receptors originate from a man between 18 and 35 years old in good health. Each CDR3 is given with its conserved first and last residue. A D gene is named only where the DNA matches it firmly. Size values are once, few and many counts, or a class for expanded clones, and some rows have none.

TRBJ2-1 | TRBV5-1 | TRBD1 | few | CASSQLGTGVANEQFF | TGCGCCAGCAGCCAACTCGGGACAGGAGTAGCCAATGAGCAGTTCTTC
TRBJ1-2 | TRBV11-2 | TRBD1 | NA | CASSPMGQGAPGYGYTF | TGTGCCAGCAGCCCAATGGGACAGGGGGCGCCGGGCTATGGCTACACCTTC
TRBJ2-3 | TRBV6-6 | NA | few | CASTLASDSGDTQYF | TGTGCCAGCACCCTGGCAAGTGATTCTGGAGATACGCAGTATTTT
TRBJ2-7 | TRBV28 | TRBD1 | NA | CASSYGTGLSQYF | TGTGCCAGCAGTTACGGGACAGGGCTGTCCCAGTACTTC
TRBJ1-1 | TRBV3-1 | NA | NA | CASSPGTVEAFF | TGTGCCAGCAGCCCCGGGACCGTGGAAGCTTTCTTT
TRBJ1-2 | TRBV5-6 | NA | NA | CASSDGTFTNYGYTF | TGTGCCAGCAGCGACGGGACCTTCACGAACTATGGCTACACCTTC
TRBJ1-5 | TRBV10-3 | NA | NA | CAISYDGEPQHF | TGTGCCATCAGCTACGATGGGGAGCCCCAGCATTTT
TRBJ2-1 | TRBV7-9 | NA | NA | CASSLSWTPDVSYNEQFF | TGTGCCAGCAGCTTATCGTGGACCCCCGATGTCTCCTACAATGAGCAGTTCTTC
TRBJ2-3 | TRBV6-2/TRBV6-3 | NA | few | CASSRHIADTQYF | TGTGCCAGCAGTCGACATATTGCAGATACGCAGTATTTT
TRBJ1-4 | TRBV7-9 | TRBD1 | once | CASSQSGQTNEKLFF | TGTGCCAGCAGCCAATCGGGACAGACTAATGAAAAACTGTTTTTT
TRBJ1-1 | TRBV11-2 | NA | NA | CASRSQLLGTEAFF | TGTGCCAGCAGATCCCAGCTATTGGGCACTGAAGCTTTCTTT
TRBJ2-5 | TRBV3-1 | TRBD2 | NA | CASSQHGGAEKETQYF | TGTGCCAGCAGCCAGCACGGGGGGGCAGAAAAAGAGACCCAGTACTTC
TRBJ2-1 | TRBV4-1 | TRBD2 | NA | CASSLLAGASSYNEQFF | TGCGCCAGCAGCTTACTAGCGGGGGCCAGCTCCTACAATGAGCAGTTCTTC
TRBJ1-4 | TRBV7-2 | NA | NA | CASSEVRATRGEKLFF | TGTGCCAGCAGCGAGGTTAGGGCCACGAGGGGTGAAAAACTGTTTTTT
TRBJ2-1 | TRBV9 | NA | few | CASSTSPGRRGHEQFF | TGTGCCAGCAGCACAAGCCCGGGACGCCGAGGTCATGAGCAGTTCTTC
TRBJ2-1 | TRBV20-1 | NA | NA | CSASDPGIEQFF | TGCAGTGCTAGCGATCCCGGAATTGAGCAGTTCTTC